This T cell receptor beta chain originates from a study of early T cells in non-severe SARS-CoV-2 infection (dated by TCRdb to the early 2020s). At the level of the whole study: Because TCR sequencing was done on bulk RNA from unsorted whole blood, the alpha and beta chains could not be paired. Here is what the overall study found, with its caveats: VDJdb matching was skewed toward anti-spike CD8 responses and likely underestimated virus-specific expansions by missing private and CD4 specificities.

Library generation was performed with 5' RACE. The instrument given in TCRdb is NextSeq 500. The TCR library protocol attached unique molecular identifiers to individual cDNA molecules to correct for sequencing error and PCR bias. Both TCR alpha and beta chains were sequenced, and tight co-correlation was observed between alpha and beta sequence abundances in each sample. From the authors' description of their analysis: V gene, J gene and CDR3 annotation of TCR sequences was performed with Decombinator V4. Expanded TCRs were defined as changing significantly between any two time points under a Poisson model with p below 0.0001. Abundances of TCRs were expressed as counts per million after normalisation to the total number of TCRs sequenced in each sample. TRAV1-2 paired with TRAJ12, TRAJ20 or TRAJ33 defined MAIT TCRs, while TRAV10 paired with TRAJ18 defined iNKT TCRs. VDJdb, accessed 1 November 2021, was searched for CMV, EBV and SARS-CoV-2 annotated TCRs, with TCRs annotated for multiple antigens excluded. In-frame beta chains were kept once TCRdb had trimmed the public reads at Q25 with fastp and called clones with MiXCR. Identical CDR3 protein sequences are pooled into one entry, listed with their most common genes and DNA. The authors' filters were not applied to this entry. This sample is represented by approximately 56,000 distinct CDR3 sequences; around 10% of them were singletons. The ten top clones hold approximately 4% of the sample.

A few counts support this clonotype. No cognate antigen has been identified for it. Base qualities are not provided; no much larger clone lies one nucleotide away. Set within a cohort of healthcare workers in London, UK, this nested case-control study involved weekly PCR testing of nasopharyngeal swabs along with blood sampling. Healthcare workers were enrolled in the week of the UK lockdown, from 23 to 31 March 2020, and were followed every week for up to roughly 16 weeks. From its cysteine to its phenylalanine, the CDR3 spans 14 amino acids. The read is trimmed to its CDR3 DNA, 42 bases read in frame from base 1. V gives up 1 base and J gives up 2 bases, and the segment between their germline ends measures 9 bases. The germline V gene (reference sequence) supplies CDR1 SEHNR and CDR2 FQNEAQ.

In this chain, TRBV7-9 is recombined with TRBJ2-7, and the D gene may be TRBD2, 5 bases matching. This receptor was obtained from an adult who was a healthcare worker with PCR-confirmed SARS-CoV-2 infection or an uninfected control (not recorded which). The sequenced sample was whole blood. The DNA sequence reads TGTGCCAGCAGCTTAGTTGACGGGGCCTACGAGCAGTACTTC. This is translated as CASSLVDGAYEQYF. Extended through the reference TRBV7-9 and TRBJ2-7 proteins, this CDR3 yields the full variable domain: DTGVSQNPRHKITKRGQNVTFRCDPISEHNRLYWYRQTLGQGPEFLTYFQNEAQLEKSRLLSDRFSAERPKGSFSTLEIQRTEQGDSAMYLCASSLVDGAYEQYFGPGTRLTVT.